This TCR beta chain is from a study of vaccination and CD4 T cells after COVID-19. An Oncomine TCR Beta short-read assay was used to sequence the DNA from cultured CD4+ T cells. TCRdb reanalysed the PCR reads using MiXCR and keeps one entry per CDR3 protein. This sample carries about 6,500 distinct CDR3 sequences, around 20% of them seen once, and the ten largest clones take roughly 20%. A word on this clonotype: Its target is unknown.

Treatment indicated: 10-day PBMC culture with coronavirus spike peptide pools or control peptides (ViraFEST assay). The CDR3 sequence is 14 residues long. Germline V gene lookup returns CDR1 SGHAT and CDR2 FQNNGV. V lost 5 bases to trimming and J lost 8 bases, with 17 bases between them. The genes are TRBV11-2 and TRBJ2-3; D is unresolved. Sequencing was done on a sample of CD4+ T cells from blood, cultured in vitro. This clonotype was obtained from a human donor who had recovered from COVID-19. CDR3 region: CASSTLKRSLTQYF. For the CDR3, the DNA is TGTGCCAGCAGCACTCTCAAGCGTTCCCTTACGCAGTATTTT.